This paragraph covers one TCR beta chain sequence. Its antigen is not known. This specimen comes from a study of shared clonotypes between healthy human individuals. V was cut by 5 bases and J by 3 bases, with 8 bases left in between. From germline, CDR1 is SGHNT and CDR2 YENEEA. This CDR3 comprises 12 residues. A deep-level run was used for the assay. Investigators spread the genomic DNA of each subset evenly over several immunoSEQ plates. TCRdb's table, derived via immunoSEQ multiplex PCR, lists solely in-frame clones and lacks some. In the table there are roughly 590,000 clones, just under 97% of which are singletons. Naive CD8 cells lacked CD45RO, underwent positive selection for CCR7 and left out terminally differentiated effector memory CD45RA+ cells. Points from the study as a whole: The sampled material consisted only of blood, and tissue repertoires are likely to differ. With several donors compared, roughly 5% of naive CD4 clonotypes were shared.

This TCR was recovered from a woman aged 25 to 39 in good health. The sequencing input was naive CD8+ T cells sorted from blood. The genes are TRBV11-3 and TRBJ2-7, with unresolved D. CDR3 sequence: CASSDHNYEQYF. The CDR3 DNA is TGTGCCAGCAGCGACCACAACTACGAGCAGTACTTC.